Detailed here is one T cell receptor (beta chain). The sample belongs to a study of glioma-infiltrating T cells. The CDR3 runs 12 residues. In germline, CDR1 is DFQATT, CDR2 SNEGSKA (reference sequence). V lost 5 bases and J lost 6, with 13 bases in between. Amplification of TCR alpha and beta CDR3 regions from RNA used iRepertoire nested multiplex PCR. TCRdb analysed the multiplex PCR reads with MiXCR anew, one entry per CDR3 protein. The repertoire holds about 130,000 distinct CDR3 sequences, with around 25% as singletons. This TCR derives from a human donor with low-grade glioma or glioblastoma, undergoing nonglioma brain surgery, or in good health (not recorded which). The chain combines TRBV20-1 with TRBJ1-2; TRBD1 is a possible D gene (5 bases). The sample consisted of glioma tissue, nonneoplastic brain tissue, or PBMCs (not recorded which). CDR3 nucleotides: TGCAGTGCTCTCGGGGGATCTGATGGCTACACCTTC. Protein product: CSALGGSDGYTF.